Below, 29 T cell receptor beta chains from the same sample are listed, as sequenced in a study of T cell changes during pregnancy in multiple sclerosis. Using immunoSEQ multiplex PCR, the repertoire was profiled, and TCRdb retains in-frame clones only, with some absent. The table shows about 40,000 clones, with 80% to 95% occurring only once. The sequences come from CD4+ T cells from peripheral blood mononuclear cells, collected in the third trimester of pregnancy. These receptor sequences come from a female donor with multiple sclerosis, enrolled in a pregnancy study.

V gene TRBV10-1 combines with J gene TRBJ2-1, with 8 bases fitting TRBD2. J lost 7 bases, V lost 5 bases, and 10 bases had no gene match. The CDR3 contains 15 residues. Germline CDR1 is WNHNN and CDR2 is SYGVQD (reference sequence). DNA of the CDR3: TGCGCCAGCAGTTCTACTAGCGGACGGGGGAATGAGCAGTTCTTC. Amino acids: CASSSTSGRGNEQFF.

The rearrangement uses TRBV10-2 and TRBJ1-5; D possibly corresponds to TRBD1 (5 bases). This CDR3 has 15 residues. CDR1 is WSHSY and CDR2 is SAAADI in the germline V gene. V was trimmed by 4 bases and J by 4 bases, leaving 14 bases between them. The CDR3 DNA sequence: TGCGCCAGCAGTGGCGGGACCTGGCATAATCAGCCCCAGCATTTT. This codes for CASSGGTWHNQPQHF.

The chain recombines TRBV5-5 with TRBJ1-1; tentatively, D is TRBD1 (6 bases). V shed 1 base and J shed 2 bases, with 12 bases lying between them. The CDR3 is 15 amino acids. Germline V gene sequence: CDR1 SGHKS, CDR2 YYEKEE (reference sequence). CDR3 nucleotides: TGTGCCAGCAGCTTGTATACAGGGTCAAACACTGAAGCTTTCTTT. Residues: CASSLYTGSNTEAFF.

The V and J genes are TRBV10-3 and TRBJ2-7; 7 bases line up with TRBD1. V was clipped by 2 bases and J by 3 bases; unmatched bases: 1. This CDR3 region has 13 residues. Germline CDR1 and CDR2: ENHRY and SYGVKD. Here the CDR3 DNA reads TGTGCCATCAGTGAGGACAGGGACTACGAGCAGTACTTC. Protein product: CAISEDRDYEQYF.

The rearrangement uses TRBV5-1 and TRBJ2-5; weak D call: TRBD1 (6 bases). Germline V gene sequence: CDR1 SGHRS, CDR2 YFSETQ. The V gene lost 3 bases and the J gene lost 4 bases, with 10 bases spanning the gap. CDR3 size: 13 residues. The CDR3 sequence: CASSSGAGETQYF. CDR3 DNA: TGCGCCAGCAGCTCAGGGGCGGGAGAGACCCAGTACTTC.

The CDR3 sequence: CASSPGTGYEKLFF. CDR3 DNA: TGCGCCAGCAGCCCCGGGACAGGGTATGAAAAACTGTTTTTT. This chain links TRBV5-1 with TRBJ1-4; 9 bases line up with TRBD1. In germline, CDR1 is SGHRS, CDR2 YFSETQ. The junction had 4 bases not matched to a gene; V was cut back by 4 bases and J by 6 bases. The CDR3 has 14 amino acids.

V and J are TRBV27 and TRBJ2-7; 7 nucleotides line up with TRBD1. V trimming: 10 bases; J trimming: 0 bases; junction bases outside the gene matches: 9. Germline CDR1 is MNHEY and CDR2 is SMNVEV (reference sequence). This CDR3 comprises 14 residues. The CDR3 spells CATRKRDSSYEQYF. The CDR3, as DNA: TGTGCCACCCGAAAAAGGGACAGCTCCTACGAGCAGTACTTC.

This sequence joins TRBV6-4 and TRBJ2-3; 7 bases agree with TRBD2. The CDR3 runs 15 residues. The trim removed 0 bases at V and 2 bases at J, leaving 2 bases unmatched. CDR1 MRHNA and CDR2 SNTAGT come from the germline V gene. This CDR3 reads CASSDSAGATDTQYF. CDR3 nucleotide sequence: TGTGCCAGCAGTGACTCTGCGGGAGCCACAGATACGCAGTATTTT.

The rearrangement joins TRBV10-3 to TRBJ2-7; tentatively, D is TRBD1 (6 bases). CDR3 length equals 13 residues. The V gene lost 7 bases and the J gene lost 1 base, with 11 bases spanning the gap. Germline V gene sequence: CDR1 ENHRY, CDR2 SYGVKD. DNA of the CDR3: TGTGCCATCACCCCGGACAGATCCTACGAGCAGTACTTC. Its translation: CAITPDRSYEQYF.

The CDR3 loop is CASSEAGLPGETQYF. CDR3 bases: TGTGCCAGCAGTGAAGCAGGACTACCGGGGGAGACCCAGTACTTC. The rearrangement joins TRBV2 to TRBJ2-5, with D possibly TRBD2 on 6 matching bases. Between the trimmed V and J ends, which lost 0 bases and 5 bases, there was a span of 13 bases. The CDR3 loop spans 15 amino acids. Germline V gives CDR1 SNHLY, CDR2 FYNNEI.

The chain is built from TRBV6-1 and TRBJ1-2, with D uncertain. The CDR3 is 12 residues long. In germline, CDR1 is MNHNS, CDR2 SASEGT. V was trimmed by 8 bases and J by 2 bases, leaving 9 bases between them. The CDR3 region has the DNA TGTGCCAGCCGGGAACAGAACTATGGCTACACCTTC. Translated, it gives CASREQNYGYTF.

The chain carries TRBV19 and TRBJ2-7, with 7 nucleotides matching TRBD1. The V segment lost 6 bases and the J segment 2 bases; nucleotides outside the gene matches: 4. The CDR3 contains 13 residues. Germline CDR1 LNHDA, CDR2 SQIVND (reference sequence). The CDR3 bases are TGTGCCAGTAGCCCACAGGGGCCCTACGAGCAGTACTTC. Translated: CASSPQGPYEQYF.

The chain joins TRBV28 to TRBJ2-1; D may be TRBD1 (7 bases). The V gene lost 5 bases and the J gene lost 8 bases, with 16 bases spanning the gap. This CDR3 has 14 residues. Looked up from germline, CDR1 is MDHEN and CDR2 is SYDVKM. The chain's CDR3 is CASSGGTVRDEQFF. The CDR3 coding sequence is TGTGCCAGCAGTGGAGGGACAGTGAGAGATGAGCAGTTCTTC.

The gene calls are TRBV19 and TRBJ1-2; D remains unclear. Trimming removed 3 bases at V and 3 bases at J, with 8 bases between. CDR1 LNHDA and CDR2 SQIVND come from the germline V gene (reference sequence). The CDR3 runs to 13 residues. This CDR3 is CASSMSGHYGYTF. CDR3 in DNA: TGTGCCAGTAGTATGAGCGGGCACTATGGCTACACCTTC.

This rearrangement joins TRBV5-5 to TRBJ2-7, with 12 positions matching TRBD2. This CDR3 contains 15 residues. Germline CDR1 is SGHKS and CDR2 is YYEKEE (reference sequence). V dropped 0 bases and J dropped 5; count of bases not matched to a gene: 3. The CDR3 protein is CASSLGLAGANEQYF. DNA for the CDR3: TGTGCCAGCAGCTTGGGACTAGCGGGAGCTAACGAGCAGTACTTC.

The gene calls are TRBV18 and TRBJ2-3; 7 bases are shared with TRBD1. Trimming cost V 2 bases and J 6 bases; bases outside gene matches: 8. In germline, CDR1 is KGHSH, CDR2 LQKENI. CDR3 length: 15 amino acids. The CDR3 here is CASSPRTTQGDTQYF. Written as DNA, the CDR3 is TGTGCCAGCTCACCAAGGACCACACAGGGGGATACGCAGTATTTT.

The sample holds one count of this clone. The rearrangement uses TRBV10-3 and TRBJ2-7; D ambiguous. The CDR3 is made up of 13 amino acids. CDR1 and CDR2 from the germline V gene are ENHRY and SYGVKD. Trimming took off 4 bases at V and 2 bases at J, with 9 bases between the two ends. CDR3: CAISVGRAYEQYF. The CDR3 bases are TGTGCCATCAGTGTTGGTCGAGCCTACGAGCAGTACTTC.

The chain uses TRBV6-1 and TRBJ2-1, with TRBD2 matching over 10 bases. Trimming at V came to 7 bases and at J to 7 bases, leaving 1 base not matched to a gene. The CDR3 length is 12 residues. Germline CDR1 reads MNHNS; CDR2 reads SASEGT. In DNA form, the CDR3 reads TGTGCCAGCACGACTAGCGGGAATGAGCAGTTCTTC. Amino acid sequence: CASTTSGNEQFF.

V is TRBV6-5 and J is TRBJ2-7; D not resolved. Trimming shortened V by 0 bases and J by 3 bases, and 6 bases separated the two germline ends. The CDR3 has 13 amino acids. Germline CDR1 MNHEY, CDR2 SVGAGI. In nucleotides, the CDR3 is TGTGCCAGCAGTTACTCTACACGCTACGAGCAGTACTTC. It codes for CASSYSTRYEQYF.

The V and J genes are TRBV19 and TRBJ1-1, with D possibly TRBD1 on 6 matching bases. The CDR3 runs to 16 residues. Trimming shortened V by 4 bases and J by 0 bases, and 15 bases separated the two germline ends. Germline assignment: CDR1 LNHDA and CDR2 SQIVND (reference sequence). CDR3 in amino acids: CASSTSRDILNTEAFF. CDR3 sequence (DNA): TGTGCCAGTAGTACGTCCCGGGACATCTTGAACACTGAAGCTTTCTTT. Full variable domain (rest looked up from reference TRBV19 and TRBJ1-1): DGGITQSPKYLFRKEGQNVTLSCEQNLNHDAMYWYRQDPGQGLRLIYYSQIVNDFQKGDIAEGYSVSREKKESFPLTVTSAQKNPTAFYLCASSTSRDILNTEAFFGQGTRLTVV.

The count of this clone is one. J is TRBJ2-7 and V is TRBV11-2; tentative D call: TRBD1 (6 bases). V shed 1 base and J shed 1 base, with 11 bases lying between them. Germline V gene sequence: CDR1 SGHAT, CDR2 FQNNGV. The CDR3 is 15 residues long. CDR3 sequence reads: CASSLGFQGSYEQYF. CDR3 bases: TGTGCCAGCAGCTTAGGATTCCAGGGGTCCTACGAGCAGTACTTC.

The chain links TRBV4-3 to TRBJ1-2; weak D call: TRBD1 (5 bases). Germline lookup yields CDR1 LGHNA and CDR2 YSLEER. The V end lost 4 bases, the J end lost 4 bases, and 13 bases lay between the germline ends. The CDR3 is made up of 14 amino acids. In nucleotides, the CDR3 is TGCGCCAGCAGCCGAACAGGATCCGTCTATGGCTACACCTTC. Protein: CASSRTGSVYGYTF.

The chain has TRBV7-8 and TRBJ2-1; 10 nucleotides match TRBD2. J gave up 6 bases and V 1 base, and 6 bases lay outside the gene matches. The CDR3 consists of 16 residues. The germline gives CDR1 SGHVS, CDR2 FQNEAQ. CDR3 residues: CASSLVGAGGPNEQFF. The DNA of the CDR3 is TGTGCCAGCAGCTTAGTGGGAGCGGGAGGGCCCAATGAGCAGTTCTTC.

The genes are TRBV5-1 and TRBJ2-1; a possible D gene is TRBD2 (5 bases). This CDR3 spans 15 amino acids. In germline, CDR1 is SGHRS, CDR2 YFSETQ. Trimming took 2 bases from V and 4 from J, leaving 13 bases between them. The CDR3 spells CASSLRELVYNEQFF. The CDR3 nucleotides are TGCGCCAGCAGCTTAAGGGAGCTGGTTTACAATGAGCAGTTCTTC.

V is TRBV18 and J is TRBJ2-5; D perhaps matches TRBD2 (5 bases). The germline gives CDR1 KGHSH, CDR2 LQKENI. The germline V and J ends were trimmed by 3 bases and 2 bases, with 10 bases remaining between them. CDR3 length: 14 amino acids. The CDR3: CASSPSGRQETQYF. The DNA for the CDR3 is TGTGCCAGCTCACCGAGCGGCAGACAAGAGACCCAGTACTTC.

This clone was seen a handful of times. The chain carries TRBV7-3 and TRBJ1-1, with D unresolved. The V gene lost 5 bases and the J gene lost 4 bases, with 11 bases spanning the gap. Germline values: CDR1 SGHTA, CDR2 FQGTGA. This CDR3 comprises 13 residues. The CDR3 DNA reads TGTGCCAGCAGCCCAATAAGAGGCACTGAAGCTTTCTTT. Its translation is CASSPIRGTEAFF.

This clone was detected only once. The J gene is TRBJ1-5, the V gene TRBV27, with 7 positions matching TRBD1. Germline V gene lookup returns CDR1 MNHEY and CDR2 SMNVEV (reference sequence). The CDR3 is made up of 16 amino acids. V lost 1 base, J lost 2 bases, and 5 bases stayed unmatched. Here the CDR3 DNA reads TGTGCCAGCAGTTTATTAGGGGGCGCAGGCAATCAGCCCCAGCATTTT. Translated, it gives CASSLLGGAGNQPQHF.

The chain links TRBV7-3 to TRBJ2-7; 7 bases agree with TRBD2. CDR3 size: 12 residues. V gave up 5 bases and J gave up 6 bases; unmatched junction bases: 4. CDR1 is SGHTA, CDR2 FQGTGA, per germline. The CDR3 reads CASSHERGEQYF. CDR3 nucleotide sequence: TGTGCCAGCAGCCATGAGCGGGGCGAGCAGTACTTC.

The gene calls are TRBV11-2 and TRBJ2-5; 9 bases fit TRBD1. Losses at the gene ends were 5 bases for V and 4 bases for J; bases not matched to a gene: 5. The CDR3 consists of 14 residues. CDR1 and CDR2 (germline): SGHAT, FQNNGV. The CDR3 here is CASSPGTGRETQYF. CDR3 bases: TGTGCCAGCAGCCCAGGGACAGGGAGAGAGACCCAGTACTTC. The full variable domain, in which reference TRBV11-2 and TRBJ2-5 provide the parts outside the CDR3, is EAGVAQSPRYKIIEKRQSVAFWCNPISGHATLYWYQQILGQGPKLLIQFQNNGVVDDSQLPKDRFSAERLKGVDSTLKIQPAKLEDSAVYLCASSPGTGRETQYFGPGTRLLVL.